The next 21 T cell receptor beta chains were all read from a single sample in a study of cytomegalovirus exposure and HLA in healthy donors. Vbeta (60) and Jbeta (13) primers were used in the PCR. The repertoire was sequenced with immunoSEQ multiplex PCR; TCRdb's copy has only in-frame clones and lacks some. Counted here are 150,000 to 200,000 clones, around 76% occurring once; the ten biggest clones make up under 2.5%. Sequencing was carried out using PBMCs. These receptors were collected from a female donor in good health and CMV-seronegative.

The rearrangement uses TRBV5-5 and TRBJ1-2; 12 positions agree with TRBD1. V was clipped by 5 bases and J by 7 bases; unmatched bases: 12. The V gene's germline CDR1 is SGHKS and CDR2 YYEKEE (reference sequence). CDR3 length equals 16 residues. The CDR3 DNA sequence: TGTGCCAGCAGTTTACTTGCCGGGACAGGGGGCGGTGGCTACACCTTC. Protein sequence: CASSLLAGTGGGGYTF.

The chain couples TRBV27 to TRBJ2-7; 10 bases are a match to TRBD1. This CDR3 has 15 residues. CDR1 and CDR2 from the germline V gene are MNHEY and SMNVEV (reference sequence). The J segment lost 3 bases and the V segment lost 3 bases, leaving 5 bases of the junction unmatched. CDR3 DNA sequence: TGTGCCAGCAGTTTGGGACAGGGGTTCCACTACGAGCAGTACTTC. It translates to CASSLGQGFHYEQYF.

The rearrangement links TRBV9 to TRBJ1-1; 8 nucleotides agree with TRBD1. The germline V gene encodes CDR1 SGDLS and CDR2 YYNGEE. The CDR3 consists of 16 residues. Trimming took 6 bases from V and 1 from J; bases not matched to a gene: 11. CDR3 residues: CASTLIRGQGNTEAFF. The CDR3 DNA sequence: TGTGCCAGCACCCTAATCCGAGGACAGGGGAACACTGAAGCTTTCTTT.

The chain uses TRBV6-1 and TRBJ1-2; 8 nucleotides match TRBD1. CDR1 is MNHNS and CDR2 is SASEGT in the germline V gene. After removal of 5 bases from V and 8 bases from J, the junction contained 10 bases not matched to a gene. This CDR3 is 14 amino acids long. The CDR3 here is CASSTRTGRDGYTF. The CDR3 coding sequence is TGTGCCAGCAGTACCCGGACAGGGAGGGACGGCTACACCTTC.

J is TRBJ1-2 and V is TRBV7-9; 7 nucleotides match TRBD1. From germline, CDR1 is SEHNR and CDR2 FQNEAQ (reference sequence). The CDR3 totals 13 residues. With V trimmed by 6 bases and J by 4 bases, 5 bases remained unmatched. DNA of the CDR3: TGTGCCAGCAGTCAGACAGGGACCTATGGCTACACCTTC. Its protein is CASSQTGTYGYTF.

The chain is built from TRBV5-1 and TRBJ1-2; perhaps TRBD1 as D (6 bases). Germline CDR1 is SGHRS and CDR2 is YFSETQ. Trimming took off 4 bases at V and 5 bases at J, with 12 bases between the two ends. The CDR3 length is 13 residues. For the CDR3, the DNA is TGCGCCAGCAGCCCTCAGGGGCTATATGGCTACACCTTC. Translated: CASSPQGLYGYTF.

This chain uses TRBV30 with TRBJ1-2; D may be TRBD1 (5 bases). V was shortened by 6 bases and J by 4 bases, with 18 bases between the two germline ends. This CDR3 comprises 14 residues. Germline CDR1 is GTSNPN and CDR2 is SVGIG (reference sequence). The CDR3 bases are TGTGCCTGCCATGGACAAGAAGGTGGCTATGGCTACACCTTC. Translated: CACHGQEGGYGYTF.

The chain combines TRBV5-6 with TRBJ1-1; D remains ambiguous. CDR3 length equals 13 residues. Germline V gene sequence: CDR1 SGHDT, CDR2 YYEEEE. Trimming took 4 bases from V and 5 from J, leaving 12 bases between them. The CDR3 loop is CASSRTGRTEAFF. The CDR3 DNA is TGTGCCAGCAGCCGGACGGGAAGGACTGAAGCTTTCTTT.

This clone was observed once. V gene TRBV7-2 combines with J gene TRBJ2-7; weak D call: TRBD1 (5 bases). The CDR3 sequence is 14 residues long. V was clipped by 7 bases and J by 5 bases, with 18 bases between them. Germline values: CDR1 SGHTA, CDR2 FQGNSA. The CDR3 sequence: CASIPRAGSDEQYF. CDR3 DNA sequence: TGTGCCAGCATCCCCAGGGCCGGTTCGGACGAGCAGTACTTC. The whole variable domain, remainder taken from reference TRBV7-2 and TRBJ2-7, is GAGVSQSPSNKVTEKGKDVELRCDPISGHTALYWYRQSLGQGLEFLIYFQGNSAPDKSGLPSDRFSAERTGGSVSTLTIQRTQQEDSAVYLCASIPRAGSDEQYFGPGTRLTVT.

V gene TRBV18 combines with J gene TRBJ2-1, with TRBD1 matching 11 bases. The CDR3 spans 15 residues. The V and J ends lost 2 bases and 6 bases, in that order; junction bases with no gene match: 3. Germline values: CDR1 KGHSH, CDR2 LQKENI. This chain's CDR3 is CASSPGTGGSNEQFF. The CDR3 region has the DNA TGTGCCAGCTCACCAGGGACAGGGGGGTCCAATGAGCAGTTCTTC.

Only a few counts were recorded for this clone. The chain carries TRBV9 and TRBJ1-2; 9 bases are shared with TRBD1. The CDR3 contains 18 residues. V lost 0 bases, J lost 3 bases, and 12 bases stayed unmatched. CDR1 is SGDLS and CDR2 is YYNGEE in the germline V gene. CDR3 sequence: CASSVAQGRTGADYGYTF. The DNA of the CDR3 is TGTGCCAGCAGCGTAGCCCAGGGGAGGACAGGGGCGGACTATGGCTACACCTTC.

This chain links TRBV7-9 with TRBJ2-7; a possible D gene is TRBD2 (6 bases). The V gene's germline CDR1 is SEHNR and CDR2 FQNEAQ (reference sequence). The V gene lost 1 base and the J gene lost 0 bases, with 10 bases spanning the gap. The CDR3 is made up of 15 amino acids. The DNA for the CDR3 is TGTGCCAGCAGCTTAGGGGCGGGGAACTCCTACGAGCAGTACTTC. This sequence encodes CASSLGAGNSYEQYF.

This clone has just a few counts. The V gene is TRBV28, the J gene TRBJ2-2; D may be TRBD1 (5 bases). Germline V CDR1 and CDR2: MDHEN, SYDVKM. Trimming pared 4 bases from V and 3 bases from J, leaving 9 bases between. The CDR3 totals 14 residues. The DNA for the CDR3 is TGTGCCAGCAGTTGGGGCAGGGACACCGGGGAGCTGTTTTTT. This sequence encodes CASSWGRDTGELFF.

This rearrangement joins TRBV7-3 to TRBJ2-7, with 10 bases that match TRBD2. CDR3 length: 18 residues. The V segment lost 7 bases and the J segment 3 bases; nucleotides outside the gene matches: 18. Germline V CDR1 and CDR2: SGHTA, FQGTGA. This CDR3 reads CASITTGGTSAFYYEQYF. For the CDR3, the DNA is TGTGCCAGCATCACAACAGGTGGGACTAGCGCATTTTACTACGAGCAGTACTTC.

This CDR3 is CASSQVRGEKLFF. The CDR3 bases are TGTGCCAGCAGCCAGGTTAGAGGTGAAAAACTGTTTTTT. This chain uses TRBV14 with TRBJ1-4; D unresolved. CDR1 is SGHDN and CDR2 is FVKESK in the germline V gene. The germline V and J ends were trimmed by 3 bases and 7 bases, with 9 bases remaining between them. The CDR3 loop spans 13 amino acids. Filled out from reference TRBV14 and TRBJ1-4, the complete variable domain reads EAGVTQFPSHSVIEKGQTVTLRCDPISGHDNLYWYRRVMGKEIKFLLHFVKESKQDESGMPNNRFLAERTGGTYSTLKVQPAELEDSGVYFCASSQVRGEKLFFGSGTQLSVL.

The chain has TRBV5-1 and TRBJ2-7, with TRBD2 matching over 11 bases. Per germline, CDR1 SGHRS and CDR2 YFSETQ. V trimming: 1 base; J trimming: 0 bases; junction bases outside the gene matches: 9. The CDR3 has 18 residues. DNA of the CDR3: TGCGCCAGCAGCTTGCGCGCCACTAGCGGGAGCAGCTCCTACGAGCAGTACTTC. Amino acid sequence: CASSLRATSGSSSYEQYF.

This clone turned up a few times. V usage is TRBV5-4 and J usage is TRBJ1-2, with a weak D call TRBD1 (5 bases). The V end lost 0 bases, the J end lost 3 bases, and 12 bases lay between the germline ends. The CDR3 length is 15 residues. Germline CDR1 reads SGHNT; CDR2 reads YYREEE (reference sequence). The CDR3 DNA reads TGTGCCAGCAGCTTGGACAGGACAAACTACTATGGCTACACCTTC. It yields the protein CASSLDRTNYYGYTF. Together with reference TRBV5-4 and TRBJ1-2, the CDR3 gives the full variable domain: ETGVTQSPTHLIKTRGQQVTLRCSSQSGHNTVSWYQQALGQGPQFIFQYYREEENGRGNFPPRFSGLQFPNYSSELNVNALELDDSALYLCASSLDRTNYYGYTFGSGTRLTVV.

The gene calls are TRBV28 and TRBJ1-2; D gene ambiguous. This CDR3 has 14 amino acids. Germline V CDR1 and CDR2: MDHEN, SYDVKM. Between the trimmed V and J ends, which lost 1 base and 4 bases, there was a span of 10 bases. CDR3 protein: CASSLYSETYGYTF. The CDR3 DNA sequence: TGTGCCAGCAGTTTATACTCGGAGACCTATGGCTACACCTTC.

The rearrangement joins TRBV19 to TRBJ1-4; D not certain. CDR3 length equals 13 residues. V lost 8 bases to trimming and J lost 5 bases, with 12 bases between them. Germline assignment: CDR1 LNHDA and CDR2 SQIVND (reference sequence). CDR3 sequence (DNA): TGTGCCAGTTGCACAGAAGCAAATGAAAAACTGTTTTTT. It yields the protein CASCTEANEKLFF.

This sequence joins TRBV6-5 and TRBJ1-2; no clear D gene. The CDR3 extends over 14 amino acids. The V end was cut by 0 bases, the J end by 5 bases, with 10 bases between. Germline V lookup: CDR1 MNHEY, CDR2 SVGAGI. In DNA form, the CDR3 reads TGTGCCAGCAGTTACTCACGGCGGGATTATGGCTACACCTTC. Translation gives CASSYSRRDYGYTF.

The V gene is TRBV19, the J gene TRBJ2-1; the match to TRBD2 covers 7 bases. The V gene's germline CDR1 is LNHDA and CDR2 SQIVND (reference sequence). V shed 3 bases and J 4 bases; nucleotides not matched to a gene: 9. This CDR3 contains 16 residues. The CDR3 reads CASSILAAQNYNEQFF. The CDR3 DNA is TGTGCCAGTAGTATCCTAGCGGCCCAAAATTACAATGAGCAGTTCTTC.